This TCR beta chain was captured in a study of blood T cell repertoires in COVID-19. Profiling relied on immunoSEQ multiplex PCR, and the TCRdb table lists in-frame clones only, not all of them. This table holds around 65,000 clones, 81% found once. The CDR3 extends over 15 amino acids. Germline loops: CDR1 MDHEN, CDR2 SYDVKM. The V end was cut by 6 bases, the J end by 4 bases, with 18 bases between. The source is a human donor in a cohort sampled during active COVID-19. Input material: peripheral blood. The chain recombines TRBV28 with TRBJ1-2; D is possibly TRBD1 (6 bases). The CDR3 DNA follows: TGTGCCAGCAGCCCGCCGGGGGGCACTAGCTATGGCTACACCTTC. Residues: CASSPPGGTSYGYTF.